A single sample is the source of the 30 T cell receptor beta chains below, sequenced in a study of T cells after yellow fever vaccination. TCRdb independently ran MiXCR on the 5' RACE reads; one entry per CDR3 protein. Among about 350,000 distinct CDR3 sequences, under 15% were seen once, and the ten largest hold 3.2%. The sample in question was CD4+ T cells sorted from PBMCs, obtained 15 days after the yellow fever booster vaccination. All receptors come from a man in his late teens or twenties who received the YFV17D yellow fever vaccine.

The gene calls are TRBV29-1 and TRBJ2-2, with 8 bases that match TRBD1. Germline V gene lookup returns CDR1 SQVTM and CDR2 ANQGSEA. The V and J ends lost 4 bases and 5 bases, in that order; junction bases with no gene match: 9. The CDR3 totals 15 residues. In nucleotides, the CDR3 is TGCAGCGTTGGCCAACAGGGGGGTGGAACCGGGGAGCTGTTTTTT. It specifies CSVGQQGGGTGELFF.

This clonotype was counted only a few times. The genes are TRBV6-2 or TRBV6-3 and TRBJ2-1; TRBD2 matches at 7 bases. V dropped 8 bases and J dropped 5; count of bases not matched to a gene: 6. The length of the CDR3 is 13 residues. CDR1 and CDR2 from the germline V gene are MNHEY and SVGEGT. The CDR3 nucleotides read TGTGCCAGCGGTGGGACTATCGACAATGAGCAGTTCTTC. As protein: CASGGTIDNEQFF.

The rearrangement links TRBV7-3 to TRBJ2-3; D possibly corresponds to TRBD2 (5 bases). Germline V CDR1 and CDR2: SGHTA, FQGTGA. The V and J ends lost 2 bases and 2 bases respectively, with 8 bases between them. CDR3 length: 14 residues. CDR3 bases: TGTGCCAGCAGCTTACTAGCAGCCACAGATACGCAGTATTTT. It is translated as CASSLLAATDTQYF.

This clonotype was observed a few times. V and J are TRBV3-1 and TRBJ2-7; D tentatively reads TRBD1 or TRBD2 (5 bases each). Trimming shortened V by 1 base and J by 2 bases, and 15 bases separated the two germline ends. Germline CDR1 is LGHDT and CDR2 is YNNKEL (reference sequence). The CDR3 is 16 residues long. The CDR3 loop is CASSQVPGTGTYEQYF. The CDR3 DNA sequence: TGTGCCAGCAGCCAAGTCCCCGGGACGGGAACCTACGAGCAGTACTTC.

The chain is built from TRBV6-2 or TRBV6-3 and TRBJ2-2; no definite D call. Germline CDR1 reads MNHEY; CDR2 reads SVGEGT. This CDR3 comprises 15 residues. Trimming stripped 2 bases from V and 4 bases from J, with 11 bases between. CDR3 in amino acids: CASSYGVSITGELFF. For the CDR3, the DNA is TGTGCCAGCAGTTACGGAGTCTCGATCACCGGGGAGCTGTTTTTT.

The J gene is TRBJ2-7, the V gene TRBV11-2; 8 positions agree with TRBD1. Germline V CDR1 and CDR2: SGHAT, FQNNGV. J was trimmed by 3 bases and V by 4 bases; bases with no gene match: 11. The CDR3 is made up of 16 amino acids. The CDR3 DNA follows: TGTGCCAGCAGCTCCCGGCGGACAGGGAACTACTACGAGCAGTACTTC. It is translated as CASSSRRTGNYYEQYF.

This clonotype was seen repeatedly, ten times or more. The gene calls are TRBV6-5 and TRBJ1-2; a possible D gene is TRBD1 (5 bases). Trimming pared 8 bases from V and 7 bases from J, leaving 17 bases between. This CDR3 is built from 13 residues. CDR1 is MNHEY and CDR2 is SVGAGI in the germline V gene. CDR3 region: CASGNPGPFGYTF. The CDR3 DNA follows: TGTGCCAGCGGAAATCCGGGACCTTTTGGCTACACCTTC.

This clonotype has only a few counts. The J gene is TRBJ2-1, the V gene TRBV7-6, with TRBD2 identical over 16 bases. The V segment lost 5 bases and the J segment 9 bases; nucleotides outside the gene matches: 10. The germline V gene encodes CDR1 SGHVS and CDR2 FNYEAQ. This CDR3 comprises 17 residues. CDR3 protein: CASSTGTSGGVFIEQFF. The CDR3 DNA reads TGTGCCAGCAGCACCGGGACTAGCGGGGGGGTGTTTATTGAGCAGTTCTTC. The full variable domain, rest sourced from reference TRBV7-6 and TRBJ2-1, is GAGVSQSPRYKVTKRGQDVALRCDPISGHVSLYWYRQALGQGPEFLTYFNYEAQQDKSGLPNDRFSAERPEGSISTLTIQRTEQRDSAMYRCASSTGTSGGVFIEQFFGPGTRLTVL.

The genes are TRBV20-1 and TRBJ2-7, with TRBD1 matching 7 bases. Germline loops: CDR1 DFQATT, CDR2 SNEGSKA (reference sequence). Germline trimming cut 6 bases from V and 2 bases from J; bases unmatched to any gene: 10. This CDR3 comprises 14 residues. The CDR3 nucleotides read TGCAGTGCCGTTCGACAGGGATTAACCTACGAGCAGTACTTC. This codes for CSAVRQGLTYEQYF.

This clonotype has only a few counts. This chain connects TRBV5-1 to TRBJ1-1; the D is unclear. V was trimmed by 3 bases and J by 6 bases, leaving 9 bases between them. Germline-derived CDR1 and CDR2 are SGHRS and YFSETQ. The CDR3 consists of 12 residues. For the CDR3, the DNA is TGCGCCAGCAGCTCCGACGGGCCTGAAGCTTTCTTT. Amino acids: CASSSDGPEAFF.

This clonotype was found a few times. The CDR3 here is CASSPDSNEQFF. In DNA form, the CDR3 reads TGTGCCAGCAGCCCGGACAGTAATGAGCAGTTCTTC. The rearrangement joins TRBV7-9 to TRBJ2-1; a possible D gene is TRBD1 (6 bases). From germline, CDR1 is SEHNR and CDR2 FQNEAQ (reference sequence). V was pared by 5 bases and J by 7 bases, with 9 bases between. CDR3 length: 12 residues.

This clonotype was seen many times. This chain joins TRBV11-2 and TRBJ1-1, with D maybe TRBD1 (5 bases). Trimming removed 5 bases from V and 4 bases from J, with 14 bases in between. The V gene's germline CDR1 is SGHAT and CDR2 FQNNGV. The CDR3 runs to 14 residues. The CDR3 spells CASSLRWGGTEAFF. In DNA form, the CDR3 reads TGTGCCAGCAGCCTTCGGTGGGGCGGCACTGAAGCTTTCTTT.

In its sample, this clonotype was seen many times. This sequence joins TRBV7-9 and TRBJ1-5, with D tentatively TRBD1 (5 bases). V was clipped by 6 bases and J by 3 bases, with 12 bases between them. Per the germline V gene, CDR1 is SEHNR and CDR2 is FQNEAQ (reference sequence). The CDR3 is 14 amino acids. CDR3 nucleotide sequence: TGTGCCAGCAGTATTACAGGCTACAATCAGCCCCAGCATTTT. Encoded protein: CASSITGYNQPQHF.

V gene TRBV4-2 combines with J gene TRBJ1-1; D remains ambiguous. The V gene's germline CDR1 is LGHNA and CDR2 YNFKEQ. The CDR3 extends over 13 amino acids. The V gene lost 1 base and the J gene lost 4 bases, with 7 bases spanning the gap. CDR3 residues: CASSQGGTTEAFF. CDR3 sequence (DNA): TGTGCCAGCAGCCAAGGCGGAACCACTGAAGCTTTCTTT.

This clonotype was seen repeatedly, ten times or more. The V call is TRBV20-1, the J call TRBJ2-7; the match to TRBD2 covers 8 bases. J was trimmed by 2 bases and V by 1 base; bases with no gene match: 10. This CDR3 spans 16 amino acids. The germline V gene encodes CDR1 DFQATT and CDR2 SNEGSKA (reference sequence). CDR3 nucleotide sequence: TGCAGTGCTAGAGGGGGTTTACTAGCGGCTGCCTACGAGCAGTACGTC. It yields the protein CSARGGLLAAAYEQYV.

This clonotype has a handful of counts. The genes are TRBV2 and TRBJ2-3; tentatively, D is TRBD1 or TRBD2 (5 bases each). V lost 9 bases and J lost 2, with 12 bases in between. Germline-derived CDR1 and CDR2 are SNHLY and FYNNEI. This CDR3 is 13 amino acids long. CDR3 sequence (DNA): TGTGCCAGGGGGACCTTAACCACAGATACGCAGTATTTT. Encoded protein: CARGTLTTDTQYF. The complete variable domain, with remaining parts taken from reference TRBV2 and TRBJ2-3, reads EPEVTQTPSHQVTQMGQEVILRCVPISNHLYFYWYRQILGQKVEFLVSFYNNEISEKSEIFDDQFSVERPDGSNFTLKIRSTKLEDSAMYFCARGTLTTDTQYFGPGTRLTVL.

The sample holds a few counts of this clonotype. The V and J genes are TRBV6-5 and TRBJ2-6, with D uncertain. Trimming removed 6 bases at V and 4 bases at J, with 7 bases between. This CDR3 region has 13 residues. Germline loops: CDR1 MNHEY, CDR2 SVGAGI. As DNA, the CDR3 is TGTGCCAGCAGACCAGCGGGGGCCAACGTCCTGACTTTC. It translates to CASRPAGANVLTF.

The V and J genes are TRBV27 and TRBJ2-3; 7 positions agree with TRBD2. CDR1 is MNHEY, CDR2 SMNVEV, per germline (reference sequence). V was clipped by 8 bases and J by 3 bases; unmatched bases: 2. There are 12 residues in the CDR3. The CDR3 is CASGGGTDTQYF. The DNA of the CDR3 is TGTGCCAGCGGGGGGGGGACAGATACGCAGTATTTT.

V and J are TRBV18 and TRBJ1-1; D call uncertain. V was pared by 0 bases and J by 10 bases, with 15 bases between. This CDR3 comprises 14 residues. The germline V gene has CDR1 KGHSH and CDR2 LQKENI. The chain's CDR3 is CASSPPVTRGVAFF. DNA of the CDR3: TGTGCCAGCTCACCACCGGTCACTCGGGGTGTAGCTTTCTTT.

The gene calls are TRBV11-2 and TRBJ2-3; TRBD2 agrees at 8 bases. V shed 5 bases and J 5 bases; nucleotides not matched to a gene: 9. The CDR3 has 15 amino acids. Per the germline V gene, CDR1 is SGHAT and CDR2 is FQNNGV. CDR3 in DNA: TGTGCCAGCAGCACCCCACCGGGGGGGTTAGATACGCAGTATTTT. It yields the protein CASSTPPGGLDTQYF.

The CDR3 DNA sequence: TGTGCCAGTTTGGTGTGGGGTACCAAGACAGGGCTCTACGAGCAGTACTTC. Translating it yields CASLVWGTKTGLYEQYF. This chain connects TRBV19 to TRBJ2-7, with TRBD1 matching over 7 bases. The germline V gene has CDR1 LNHDA and CDR2 SQIVND (reference sequence). This CDR3 is built from 17 residues. Losses at the gene ends were 8 bases for V and 3 bases for J; bases not matched to a gene: 19.

This clonotype was recorded a few times. The gene calls are TRBV18 and TRBJ2-7; 9 bases fit TRBD1. The trim removed 3 bases at V and 6 bases at J, leaving 3 bases unmatched. The CDR3 extends over 13 amino acids. Per germline, CDR1 KGHSH and CDR2 LQKENI. This CDR3 reads CASSPNRGREQYV. For the CDR3, the DNA is TGTGCCAGCTCACCGAACAGGGGGCGCGAGCAGTACGTC.

The V and J genes are TRBV20-1 and TRBJ2-7; TRBD1 aligns across 7 bases. Germline CDR1 and CDR2: DFQATT and SNEGSKA (reference sequence). The V segment lost 5 bases and the J segment 3 bases; nucleotides outside the gene matches: 1. The CDR3 length is 11 residues. The CDR3: CSAGTDYEQYV. The CDR3 DNA follows: TGCAGTGCTGGGACAGACTACGAGCAGTACGTC.

The chain joins TRBV14 to TRBJ2-1, with 7 bases that match TRBD1. The junction had 5 bases not matched to a gene; V was cut back by 1 base and J by 5 bases. The germline V gene encodes CDR1 SGHDN and CDR2 FVKESK. The CDR3 runs to 15 residues. CDR3 in amino acids: CASSQGADRDNEQFF. The CDR3 DNA reads as TGTGCCAGCAGCCAAGGGGCCGACAGGGACAATGAGCAGTTCTTC.

This clonotype was counted ten times or more. The genes are TRBV7-2 and TRBJ2-7; unclear D gene. The CDR3 loop spans 15 amino acids. From germline, CDR1 is SGHTA and CDR2 FQGNSA. Trimming left V 7 bases short and J 3 bases short, with 19 bases between. Here the CDR3 reads CASTVREGAFYEQYF. In DNA form, the CDR3 reads TGTGCCAGCACCGTCCGAGAAGGCGCGTTCTACGAGCAGTACTTC.

The chain is built from TRBV5-6 and TRBJ2-7, with 11 bases aligning to TRBD2. Trimming took 2 bases from V and 2 from J; bases not matched to a gene: 3. CDR1 is SGHDT and CDR2 is YYEEEE in the germline V gene. CDR3 length equals 15 residues. The CDR3 coding sequence is TGTGCCAGCAGCTTCTTAGCGGGGGGGACCTACGAGCAGTACGTC. It codes for CASSFLAGGTYEQYV.

The chain joins TRBV12-3 or TRBV12-4 to TRBJ2-2, with D unclear. The CDR3 totals 14 residues. V lost 7 bases and J lost 5, with 14 bases in between. Written as DNA, the CDR3 is TGTGCCAGCATCGGACGTCAAAGGACCGGGGAGCTGTTTTTT. Its translation: CASIGRQRTGELFF.

This clonotype was counted ten times or more. The chain carries TRBV5-1 and TRBJ1-1; D possibly corresponds to TRBD1 (5 bases). The V gene's germline CDR1 is SGHRS and CDR2 YFSETQ. V lost 2 bases to trimming and J lost 4 bases, with 15 bases between them. The CDR3 totals 15 residues. CDR3 region: CASSFGGRDGTEAFF. The CDR3, as DNA: TGCGCCAGCAGCTTTGGAGGCAGGGACGGCACTGAAGCTTTCTTT.

The CDR3 sequence is CASFRGTNTEAFF. Here the CDR3 DNA reads TGTGCCAGCTTCAGGGGGACCAACACTGAAGCTTTCTTT. The chain joins TRBV2 to TRBJ1-1; 7 bases map to TRBD1. The germline V gene has CDR1 SNHLY and CDR2 FYNNEI. The CDR3 length is 13 residues. V lost 8 bases and J lost 2; bases outside the gene matches: 5.

This clonotype came up a few times. CDR3 sequence: CASSQAGTGKNIQYF. The CDR3, as DNA: TGCGCCAGCAGCCAGGCTGGGACAGGGAAAAACATTCAGTACTTC. The V and J genes are TRBV4-1 and TRBJ2-4; TRBD1 agrees at 9 bases. This CDR3 is 15 amino acids long. CDR1 is MGHRA and CDR2 is YSYEKL in the germline V gene. V lost 3 bases to trimming and J lost 4 bases; unmatched junction nucleotides: 4.